The 25 T cell receptor beta chains listed next were all sequenced from one sample in a study of vaccination effects on CD4 cells after COVID-19. Around day 10 of culture, CD4+ T cells were separated out. Vaccination of participants consisted of two doses of either the BNT162b2 or mRNA-1273 vaccine. Clones were read by immunoSEQ multiplex PCR, and TCRdb kept only the in-frame ones, dropping some. The sample has fewer than 75,000 clones; around 73% are singletons. These receptors' antigens are unknown. The material was CD4+ T cells from PBMCs cultured without peptide, obtained after COVID-19 vaccination. The receptors derive from a human donor who received a COVID-19 vaccine.

The chain carries TRBV4-1 and TRBJ1-3; tentative D call: TRBD1 (5 bases). Per the germline V gene, CDR1 is MGHRA and CDR2 is YSYEKL. The length of the CDR3 is 16 residues. V shed 4 bases and J shed 0 bases, with 13 bases lying between them. CDR3: CASSPTDRTSGNTIYF. The CDR3 DNA sequence: TGCGCCAGCAGCCCTACTGACAGAACCTCTGGAAACACCATATATTTT.

This rearrangement joins TRBV4-2 to TRBJ1-6; the D gene is possibly TRBD1 (6 bases). Trimming took 0 bases from V and 8 from J, leaving 8 bases between them. Germline V gene data show CDR1 as LGHNA and CDR2 as YNFKEQ. The CDR3 is 14 amino acids. Here the CDR3 reads CASSQDPGDSPLHF. For the CDR3, the DNA is TGTGCCAGCAGCCAAGATCCAGGGGATTCACCCCTCCACTTT.

The chain is built from TRBV7-2 and TRBJ2-5, with 9 bases lining up with TRBD1. V lost 5 bases, J lost 9 bases, and 13 bases stayed unmatched. Germline lookup yields CDR1 SGHTA and CDR2 FQGNSA. The CDR3 is 15 amino acids. CDR3 bases: TGTGCCAGCAGCGACCCACGGGACAGGGTACGAGCCCAGTACTTC. Encoded protein: CASSDPRDRVRAQYF.

The rearrangement uses TRBV27 and TRBJ1-1, with D unclear. The germline V gene has CDR1 MNHEY and CDR2 SMNVEV (reference sequence). This CDR3 comprises 15 residues. V lost 2 bases and J lost 8, with 18 bases in between. The CDR3 loop is CASSLGIRGSGEAFF. The CDR3 DNA sequence: TGTGCCAGCAGTTTAGGGATCCGGGGATCTGGGGAAGCTTTCTTT.

This clone appeared a single time. An end of the junction does not agree with germline; a read error may underlie this. V gene TRBV6-1 combines with J gene TRBJ1-6; D remains ambiguous. The CDR3 covers 19 residues. Germline-derived CDR1 and CDR2 are MNHNS and SASEGT. The CDR3 loop is CASSQAAQYQNVYNSPLHF. The DNA for the CDR3 is TGTGCCAGCAGTCAAGCCGCCCAGTATCAGAACGTCTATAATTCACCCCTCCACTTT.

This clone was seen a handful of times. The rearrangement links TRBV2 to TRBJ2-6; D remains unclear. The V end lost 6 bases, the J end lost 4 bases, and 13 bases lay between the germline ends. CDR1 and CDR2 (germline): SNHLY, FYNNEI. The CDR3 is 15 amino acids. Written as DNA, the CDR3 is TGTGCCAGCAGGGCAGTCTCTTCCGGGGCCAACGTCCTGACTTTC. This translates into CASRAVSSGANVLTF.

The chain carries TRBV29-1 and TRBJ2-6; no firm D call. V shed 4 bases and J shed 10 bases, with 14 bases lying between them. Germline V gives CDR1 SQVTM, CDR2 ANQGSEA. CDR3 length: 13 residues. The CDR3 loop reads CSVASGQLNVLTF. The CDR3, as DNA: TGCAGCGTTGCTTCAGGCCAGTTGAACGTCCTGACTTTC.

The V and J genes are TRBV9 and TRBJ2-7; 12 bases align to TRBD1. CDR3 length equals 14 residues. V shed 3 bases and J 7 bases; nucleotides not matched to a gene: 5. Germline V gene sequence: CDR1 SGDLS, CDR2 YYNGEE. This chain's CDR3 is CASSEGQGAGEQYF. CDR3 nucleotides: TGTGCCAGCAGCGAGGGACAGGGGGCGGGAGAGCAGTACTTC. Based on the CDR3 plus reference TRBV9 and TRBJ2-7, the full variable domain is DSGVTQTPKHLITATGQRVTLRCSPRSGDLSVYWYQQSLDQGLQFLIQYYNGEERAKGNILERFSAQQFPDLHSELNLSSLELGDSALYFCASSEGQGAGEQYFGPGTRLTVT.

The chain has TRBV12-5 and TRBJ2-2; 8 bases are shared with TRBD1. Germline V gives CDR1 LGHNT, CDR2 FRNRAP. The V and J ends lost 7 bases and 0 bases, in that order; junction bases with no gene match: 7. The length of the CDR3 is 16 residues. The CDR3 spells CASAPTGVANTGELFF. The CDR3 DNA sequence: TGTGCTAGTGCCCCGACAGGGGTGGCGAACACCGGGGAGCTGTTTTTT.

The chain recombines TRBV2 with TRBJ1-5, with D perhaps matching TRBD1 (5 bases). The CDR3 covers 15 residues. Trimming took 8 bases from V and 6 from J, leaving 20 bases between them. Germline V gene sequence: CDR1 SNHLY, CDR2 FYNNEI. This CDR3 reads CASGGGGGRGQPQHF. In DNA form, the CDR3 reads TGTGCCAGCGGCGGAGGCGGGGGAAGAGGTCAGCCCCAGCATTTT.

V gene TRBV5-5 combines with J gene TRBJ1-2; D gene unclear. Germline V gene data show CDR1 as SGHKS and CDR2 as YYEKEE (reference sequence). V lost 0 bases to trimming and J lost 4 bases, with 10 bases between them. The CDR3 sequence is 14 residues long. CDR3 nucleotide sequence: TGTGCCAGCAGCTTGGACTTTAATCCCTATGGCTACACCTTC. Its protein is CASSLDFNPYGYTF.

This CDR3 reads CASSSSGTDTQYF. The CDR3 DNA is TGTGCCAGTAGTTCGAGCGGCACAGATACGCAGTATTTT. The chain combines TRBV19 with TRBJ2-3; D gene unclear. Germline lookup yields CDR1 LNHDA and CDR2 SQIVND (reference sequence). CDR3 size: 13 residues. Trimming took 5 bases from V and 1 from J, leaving 7 bases between them.

The chain recombines TRBV6-5 with TRBJ2-2, with D possibly TRBD2 on 5 matching bases. This CDR3 is built from 14 residues. V gave up 3 bases and J gave up 8 bases, with 13 bases separating them. The germline V gene encodes CDR1 MNHEY and CDR2 SVGAGI. CDR3 protein: CASSYLPGKGELFF. CDR3 DNA sequence: TGTGCCAGCAGTTATCTCCCGGGGAAGGGGGAGCTGTTTTTT.

The chain uses TRBV11-3 and TRBJ1-1, with a possible D match to TRBD1 (6 bases). The CDR3 is 18 amino acids. Trimming took 0 bases from V and 1 from J, leaving 18 bases between them. Germline V gene lookup returns CDR1 SGHNT and CDR2 YENEEA. The CDR3 spells CASSLDYIRGQPNTEAFF. The DNA for the CDR3 is TGTGCCAGCAGCTTAGACTATATACGTGGACAGCCGAACACTGAAGCTTTCTTT.

This clone has just a few counts. J is TRBJ2-1 and V is TRBV30; 9 bases are a match to TRBD2. CDR1 is GTSNPN and CDR2 is SVGIG in the germline V gene (reference sequence). The V and J ends lost 8 bases and 6 bases, in that order; junction bases with no gene match: 11. CDR3 size: 14 residues. The CDR3 region is CARGRGGRANEQFF. The CDR3, as DNA: TGTGCCCGGGGCAGGGGCGGGAGGGCCAATGAGCAGTTCTTC.

The chain employs TRBV18 and TRBJ2-5, with 10 bases aligning to TRBD2. The CDR3 sequence is 14 residues long. Trimming removed 3 bases from V and 2 bases from J; junction bases left unmatched: 0. Germline-derived CDR1 and CDR2 are KGHSH and LQKENI. CDR3 residues: CASSPGLAQETQYF. The CDR3 region has the DNA TGTGCCAGCTCACCGGGACTAGCGCAAGAGACCCAGTACTTC. Full variable domain (missing parts from reference TRBV18 and TRBJ2-5): NAGVMQNPRHLVRRRGQEARLRCSPMKGHSHVYWYRQLPEEGLKFMVYLQKENIIDESGMPKERFSAEFPKEGPSILRIQQVVRGDSAAYFCASSPGLAQETQYFGPGTRLLVL.

The chain joins TRBV4-3 to TRBJ2-3; D is uncertain. V shed 1 base and J shed 6 bases, with 11 bases lying between them. The CDR3 sequence is 14 residues long. Germline CDR1 reads LGHNA; CDR2 reads YSLEER. CDR3 loop: CASSQAGGVDTQYF. The CDR3 coding sequence is TGCGCCAGCAGCCAAGCTGGCGGCGTCGATACGCAGTATTTT.

The chain recombines TRBV6-2 or TRBV6-3 with TRBJ1-1; no reliable D call. The V end lost 2 bases, the J end lost 1 base, and 8 bases lay between the germline ends. The CDR3 is made up of 14 amino acids. Per the germline V gene, CDR1 is MNHEY and CDR2 is SVGEGT. CDR3: CASSYGVENTEAFF. DNA for the CDR3: TGTGCCAGCAGTTACGGGGTAGAGAACACTGAAGCTTTCTTT.

V usage is TRBV19 and J usage is TRBJ1-2; 7 nucleotides align to TRBD1. The CDR3 loop spans 17 amino acids. Trimming cost V 3 bases and J 3 bases; bases outside gene matches: 13. The germline V gene encodes CDR1 LNHDA and CDR2 SQIVND (reference sequence). The CDR3 sequence: CASSIPLDRARHYGYTF. Written as DNA, the CDR3 is TGTGCCAGTAGTATCCCCCTCGACAGGGCCAGGCACTATGGCTACACCTTC.

V and J are TRBV7-2 and TRBJ1-1, with 8 nucleotides matching TRBD1. Germline lookup yields CDR1 SGHTA and CDR2 FQGNSA. This CDR3 has 15 residues. Losses at the gene ends were 0 bases for V and 4 bases for J; bases not matched to a gene: 4. CDR3 nucleotide sequence: TGTGCCAGCAGCTTAGCTTCACAGGGGGGCACTGAAGCTTTCTTT. It yields the protein CASSLASQGGTEAFF.

The chain combines TRBV7-2 with TRBJ1-1; tentatively, D is TRBD1 (6 bases). The CDR3 sequence is 16 residues long. The V end was cut by 7 bases, the J end by 4 bases, with 22 bases between. Per the germline V gene, CDR1 is SGHTA and CDR2 is FQGNSA. The CDR3 DNA reads TGTGCCAGCACCCAACGGGGGGGGCGCTTCGGCACTGAAGCTTTCTTT. This encodes CASTQRGGRFGTEAFF.

The chain uses TRBV5-1 and TRBJ1-2; 7 bases fit TRBD1. The CDR3 runs to 13 residues. Germline V CDR1 and CDR2: SGHRS, YFSETQ. Trimming cost V 5 bases and J 3 bases; bases outside gene matches: 4. CDR3 bases: TGCGCCAGCAGATCCGGGACAGACTATGGCTACACCTTC. This encodes CASRSGTDYGYTF.

CDR3 sequence reads: CASSPERGPFNSPLHF. The CDR3 region has the DNA TGCGCCAGCAGCCCCGAAAGGGGGCCCTTTAATTCACCCCTCCACTTT. The gene calls are TRBV4-1 and TRBJ1-6, with 7 positions matching TRBD1. Germline V gene data show CDR1 as MGHRA and CDR2 as YSYEKL. The CDR3 extends over 16 amino acids. The ends lost 4 bases at V and 6 bases at J; junction bases unmatched: 9.

The rearrangement links TRBV5-5 to TRBJ1-5; 8 bases agree with TRBD1. The CDR3 runs to 16 residues. The germline gives CDR1 SGHKS, CDR2 YYEKEE (reference sequence). Trimming at V came to 0 bases and at J to 7 bases, leaving 9 bases not matched to a gene. CDR3 coding DNA: TGTGCCAGCAGCTTGGGGTCTGGACAGGGAGGACAGCCCCAGCATTTT. Protein: CASSLGSGQGGQPQHF.

This CDR3 reads CATPSEKLFF. The CDR3 DNA is TGTGCCACCCCTTCTGAAAAACTGTTTTTT. This rearrangement joins TRBV12-3 or TRBV12-4 to TRBJ1-4; D is ambiguous. The CDR3 contains 10 residues. V lost 10 bases and J 7 bases, leaving 7 bases between the germline ends.